This T cell receptor (beta chain) was recorded in a study of T cell changes during pregnancy in multiple sclerosis. Looked up from germline, CDR1 is SGHAT and CDR2 is FQNNGV. The V end was cut by 5 bases, the J end by 2 bases, with 23 bases between. CDR3 length equals 18 residues. The repertoire was sequenced with immunoSEQ multiplex PCR; TCRdb's copy has only in-frame clones and lacks some. The sample lists tens of thousands of clones; 85% to 90% were seen once. The source is a female donor with multiple sclerosis, enrolled in a pregnancy study. The input for sequencing was CD4+ T cells from peripheral blood mononuclear cells, taken in the second trimester of pregnancy. The rearrangement links TRBV11-2 to TRBJ2-3, with a tentative D call TRBD2 (6 bases). Written as DNA, the CDR3 is TGTGCCAGCAGCCCGGGTTGGGGGGTGAGCGGAATCACAGATACGCAGTATTTT. Its protein product is CASSPGWGVSGITDTQYF.